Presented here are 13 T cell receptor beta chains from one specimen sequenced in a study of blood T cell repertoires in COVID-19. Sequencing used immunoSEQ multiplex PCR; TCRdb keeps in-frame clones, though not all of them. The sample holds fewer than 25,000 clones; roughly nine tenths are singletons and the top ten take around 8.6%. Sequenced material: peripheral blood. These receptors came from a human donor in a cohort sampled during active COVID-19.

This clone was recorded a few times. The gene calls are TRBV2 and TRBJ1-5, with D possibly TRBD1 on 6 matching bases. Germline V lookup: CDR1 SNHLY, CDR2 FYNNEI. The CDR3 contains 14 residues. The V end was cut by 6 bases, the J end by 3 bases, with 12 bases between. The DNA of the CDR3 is TGTGCCAGCAGCGCGACAGGTCTCAATCAGCCCCAGCATTTT. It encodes CASSATGLNQPQHF.

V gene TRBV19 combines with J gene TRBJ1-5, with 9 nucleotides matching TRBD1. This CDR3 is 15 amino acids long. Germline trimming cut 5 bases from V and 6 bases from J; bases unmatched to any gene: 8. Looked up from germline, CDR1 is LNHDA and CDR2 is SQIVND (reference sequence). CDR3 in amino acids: CASSPSQGAFQPQHF. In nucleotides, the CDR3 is TGTGCCAGTAGTCCATCACAGGGGGCGTTTCAGCCCCAGCATTTT.

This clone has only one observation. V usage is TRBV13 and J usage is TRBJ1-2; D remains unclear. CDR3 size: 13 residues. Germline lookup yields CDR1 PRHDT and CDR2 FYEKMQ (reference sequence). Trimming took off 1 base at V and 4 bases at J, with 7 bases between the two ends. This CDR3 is CASSLDRFYGYTF. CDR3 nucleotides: TGTGCCAGCAGCTTAGACCGGTTCTATGGCTACACCTTC.

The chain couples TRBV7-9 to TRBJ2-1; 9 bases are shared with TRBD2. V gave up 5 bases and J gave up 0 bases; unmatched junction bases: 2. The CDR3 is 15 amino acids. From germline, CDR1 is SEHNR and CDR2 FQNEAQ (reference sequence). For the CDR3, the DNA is TGTGCCAGCAGCCGTAGCGGGGGCTCCTACAATGAGCAGTTCTTC. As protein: CASSRSGGSYNEQFF.

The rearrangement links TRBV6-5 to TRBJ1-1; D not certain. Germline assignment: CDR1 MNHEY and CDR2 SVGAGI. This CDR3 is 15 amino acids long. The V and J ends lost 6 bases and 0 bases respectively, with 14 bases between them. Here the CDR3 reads CASRLEGFVNTEAFF. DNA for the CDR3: TGTGCCAGCAGGTTAGAGGGCTTCGTGAACACTGAAGCTTTCTTT.

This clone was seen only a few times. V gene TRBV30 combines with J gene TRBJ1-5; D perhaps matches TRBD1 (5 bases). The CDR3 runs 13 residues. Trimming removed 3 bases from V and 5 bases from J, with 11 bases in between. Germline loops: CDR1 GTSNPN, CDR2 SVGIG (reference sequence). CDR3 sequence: CAWSRGRDQPQHF. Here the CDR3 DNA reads TGTGCCTGGAGCCGCGGCAGGGATCAGCCCCAGCATTTT.

The CDR3 sequence is CASSLSSGANVLTF. DNA of the CDR3: TGTGCCAGCAGCCTGAGCTCTGGGGCCAACGTCCTGACTTTC. The V gene is TRBV28, the J gene TRBJ2-6; D remains ambiguous. Looked up from germline, CDR1 is MDHEN and CDR2 is SYDVKM. CDR3 length: 14 residues. V gave up 6 bases and J gave up 0 bases, with 6 bases separating them.

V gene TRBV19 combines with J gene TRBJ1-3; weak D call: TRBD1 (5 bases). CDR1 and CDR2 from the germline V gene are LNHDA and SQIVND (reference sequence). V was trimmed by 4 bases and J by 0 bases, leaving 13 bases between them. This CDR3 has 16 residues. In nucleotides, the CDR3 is TGTGCCAGTAGTAGGGACTCATTCTCCTCTGGAAACACCATATATTTT. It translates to CASSRDSFSSGNTIYF.

CDR3 amino acids: CASSLYTGVYEQYF. The CDR3 DNA follows: TGTGCCAGCAGCTTGTATACAGGGGTCTACGAGCAGTACTTC. The rearrangement joins TRBV5-5 to TRBJ2-7, with 7 bases aligning to TRBD1. V was pared by 1 base and J by 3 bases, with 4 bases of the junction left unmatched. The CDR3 spans 14 residues. Germline CDR1 SGHKS, CDR2 YYEKEE (reference sequence).

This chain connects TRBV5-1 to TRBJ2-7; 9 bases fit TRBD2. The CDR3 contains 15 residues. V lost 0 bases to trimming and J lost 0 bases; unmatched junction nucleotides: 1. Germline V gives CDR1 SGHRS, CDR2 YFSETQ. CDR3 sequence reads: CASSLELAGSYEQYF. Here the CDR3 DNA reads TGCGCCAGCAGCTTGGAACTAGCGGGCTCCTACGAGCAGTACTTC. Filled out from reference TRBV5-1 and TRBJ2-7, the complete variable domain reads KAGVTQTPRYLIKTRGQQVTLSCSPISGHRSVSWYQQTPGQGLQFLFEYFSETQRNKGNFPGRFSGRQFSNSRSEMNVSTLELGDSALYLCASSLELAGSYEQYFGPGTRLTVT.

DNA for the CDR3: TGTGCCAGCAGTTCCACGGATGCGGGGCCAGATACGCAGTATTTT. It translates to CASSSTDAGPDTQYF. This sequence joins TRBV28 and TRBJ2-3, with D possibly matching TRBD2 (6 bases). V lost 4 bases to trimming and J lost 4 bases, with 15 bases between them. CDR1 is MDHEN and CDR2 is SYDVKM in the germline V gene. This CDR3 is 15 amino acids long. Based on the CDR3 plus reference TRBV28 and TRBJ2-3, the full variable domain is DVKVTQSSRYLVKRTGEKVFLECVQDMDHENMFWYRQDPGLGLRLIYFSYDVKMKEKGDIPEGYSVSREKKERFSLILESASTNQTSMYLCASSSTDAGPDTQYFGPGTRLTVL.

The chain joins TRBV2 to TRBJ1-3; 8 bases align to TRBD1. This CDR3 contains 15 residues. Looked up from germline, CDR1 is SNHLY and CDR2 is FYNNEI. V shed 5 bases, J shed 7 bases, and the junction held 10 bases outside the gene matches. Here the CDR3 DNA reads TGTGCCAGCAGTAAAGACAGGGGTGATTGGAACACCATATATTTT. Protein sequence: CASSKDRGDWNTIYF.

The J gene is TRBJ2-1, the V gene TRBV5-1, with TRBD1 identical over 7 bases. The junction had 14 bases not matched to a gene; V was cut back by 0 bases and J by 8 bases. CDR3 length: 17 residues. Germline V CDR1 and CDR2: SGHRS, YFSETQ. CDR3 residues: CASSLAPTGYSADEQFF. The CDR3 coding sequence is TGCGCCAGCAGCTTGGCCCCGACAGGGTATTCTGCGGATGAGCAGTTCTTC. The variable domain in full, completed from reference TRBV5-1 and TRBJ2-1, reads KAGVTQTPRYLIKTRGQQVTLSCSPISGHRSVSWYQQTPGQGLQFLFEYFSETQRNKGNFPGRFSGRQFSNSRSEMNVSTLELGDSALYLCASSLAPTGYSADEQFFGPGTRLTVL.